This TCR beta chain was profiled in a study of PD-1 blockade in classical Hodgkin lymphoma. Remarks on this clone: Its antigen is still unknown.

Each patient experienced a relapse that followed autologous stem cell transplantation, and brentuximab vedotin exposure varied. V shed 4 bases and J 5 bases; nucleotides not matched to a gene: 5. This CDR3 is built from 15 residues. Germline-derived CDR1 and CDR2 are SNHLY and FYNNEI. Assay used: immunoSEQ multiplex PCR; TCRdb lists only in-frame clones, some missing. The sample lists 13,000 to 15,000 clones; roughly 69% were seen once. Overall study results and limits: The study reported lower baseline TCR diversity in newly diagnosed patients than in healthy donors. Lower baseline TCR diversity marked trial partial responders and progressors.

V usage is TRBV2 and J usage is TRBJ2-5, with 12 bases lining up with TRBD2. Sequenced material: peripheral blood mononuclear cells (PBMCs), taken at baseline. The origin of this receptor is a human donor with classical Hodgkin lymphoma. CDR3 sequence reads: CASSALAGGPETQYF. CDR3 sequence (DNA): TGTGCCAGCAGTGCTCTAGCGGGAGGGCCTGAGACCCAGTACTTC.